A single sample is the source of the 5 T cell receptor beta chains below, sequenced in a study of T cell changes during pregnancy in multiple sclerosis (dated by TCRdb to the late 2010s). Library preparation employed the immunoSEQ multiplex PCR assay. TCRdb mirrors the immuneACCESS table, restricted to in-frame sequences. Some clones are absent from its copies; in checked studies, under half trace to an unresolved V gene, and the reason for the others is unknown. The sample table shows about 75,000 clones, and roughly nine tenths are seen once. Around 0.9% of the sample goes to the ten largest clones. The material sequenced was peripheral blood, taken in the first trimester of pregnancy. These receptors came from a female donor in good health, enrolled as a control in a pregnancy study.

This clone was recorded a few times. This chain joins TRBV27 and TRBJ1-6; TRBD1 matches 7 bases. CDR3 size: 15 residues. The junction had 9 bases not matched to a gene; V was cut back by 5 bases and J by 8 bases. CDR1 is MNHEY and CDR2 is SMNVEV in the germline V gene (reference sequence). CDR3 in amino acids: CASSRTGWIDSPLHF. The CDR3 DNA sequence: TGTGCCAGCAGTCGGACAGGATGGATTGATTCACCCCTCCACTTT.

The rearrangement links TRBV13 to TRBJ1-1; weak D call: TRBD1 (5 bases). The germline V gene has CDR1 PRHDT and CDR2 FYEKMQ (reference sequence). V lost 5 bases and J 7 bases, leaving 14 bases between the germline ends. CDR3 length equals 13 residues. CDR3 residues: CASSAGLPDEAFF. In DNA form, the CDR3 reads TGTGCCAGCAGCGCGGGACTCCCAGATGAAGCTTTCTTT.

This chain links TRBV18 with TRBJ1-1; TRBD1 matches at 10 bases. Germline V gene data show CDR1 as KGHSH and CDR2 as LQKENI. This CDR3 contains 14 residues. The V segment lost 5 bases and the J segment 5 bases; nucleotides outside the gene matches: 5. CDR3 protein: CASSFGTGDTEAFF. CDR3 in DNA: TGTGCCAGCTCATTTGGGACAGGGGATACTGAAGCTTTCTTT.

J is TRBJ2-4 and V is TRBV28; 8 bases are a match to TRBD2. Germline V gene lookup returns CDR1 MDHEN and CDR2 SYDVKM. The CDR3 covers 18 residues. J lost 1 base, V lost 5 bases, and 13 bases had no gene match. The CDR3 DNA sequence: TGTGCCAGCAGTCCGGGACTAGAAGTGGGTGGGGCCAAAAACATTCAGTACTTC. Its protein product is CASSPGLEVGGAKNIQYF.

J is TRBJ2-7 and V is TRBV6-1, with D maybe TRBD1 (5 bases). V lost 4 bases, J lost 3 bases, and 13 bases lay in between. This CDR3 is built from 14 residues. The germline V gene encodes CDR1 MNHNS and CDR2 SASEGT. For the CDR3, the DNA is TGTGCCAGCAGTGGGACACATTCCTACTACGAGCAGTACTTC. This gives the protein CASSGTHSYYEQYF.